This T cell receptor beta chain emerged from a study of T cells in Graves' hyperthyroidism and ophthalmopathy. Study-wide background: Before any treatment, at initial diagnosis, peripheral blood was collected.

Patients between 18 and 65 years old had hyperthyroidism, newly diagnosed and lasting under 2 months. There are 14 residues in the CDR3. Germline V CDR1 and CDR2: DFQATT, SNEGSKA (reference sequence). About this clonotype: Its antigen is unidentified. A junction end diverges from the germline sequence, so it may reflect a read error.

Findings and limits, study-wide: The authors' 13 V-J model separated ophthalmopathy from stable hyperthyroidism. Within blood appeared most thyroid clonotypes that had expanded above 0.001.

The investigators amplified TCR beta CDR3 regions from RNA transcripts. During a first-round RT-PCR of the TCR CDR3, the HTBI primer set was used. TCRdb analysed the multiplex PCR reads with MiXCR anew, one entry per CDR3 protein. The data hold around 100,000 distinct CDR3 sequences, with roughly 44% observed a single time. The receptor comes from a middle-aged man with Graves' hyperthyroidism. The chain is built from TRBV20-1 and TRBJ2-5; 9 bases are a match to TRBD2. The specimen was blood. The CDR3 region is CSSRVASGKETQYF. The CDR3 nucleotides read TGCAGTTCTAGGGTTGCTAGCGGGAAAGAGACCCAGTACTTC.